This TCR beta chain was documented in a study of identical twins (TCRdb year 2016). General notes on the study: The study deep-sequenced TCR alpha and beta repertoires from monozygotic twins, unrelated adults of various ages and cord blood to test whether fetal clonotypes persist. To rule out contamination, replicate twin experiments were performed at different times with different library preparation protocols. General findings and caveats noted by the study authors: Recombination models systematically underestimated out-of-frame TCR alpha sharing in monozygotic twins but agreed with sharing between unrelated individuals. A weaker excess of twin sharing was found in beta out-of-frame sequences because the signal-to-noise ratio was lowered by fewer shared sequences. Because the same donors could not be followed over many years, conclusions were based on cross-sectional statistical analysis. Zero-insertion analyses could be partly confounded by invariant T cells such as MAIT and iNKT, although diverse VJ usage argued against such confounding for most clonotypes. Fewer insertions were carried by abundant cord blood beta clonotypes, a similar but weaker trend appeared in young adult naive repertoires, and no such trend appeared in memory repertoires. Compared with coincidental sharing between unrelated individuals, an excess of low generation-probability sequences was observed among out-of-frame TCR alpha sequences shared between twins.

Concerning this clonotype itself: This clone's antigen is unknown. Qualities for individual bases were not recorded, and no much larger clone is one base off.

V is pared back by 3 bases and J by 8 bases, with 10 bases lying between the germline termini. CDR1 and CDR2 are read off the germline V gene as SNHLY and FYNNEI. The CDR3 has 12 amino acids, counting the end cysteine and phenylalanine. Just the 36-base CDR3 DNA is kept, in frame starting at base 1. Only healthy Caucasian donors were included. Receptor libraries were prepared by 5' RACE. The instrument was an Illumina HiSeq 2000. Template switching introduced a universal primer binding site; the final cDNA contained a unique molecular identifier, enabling accurate counting of TCR cDNA molecules. Specific primers in the conserved constant-segment region were used to synthesize first-strand cDNA for the TCR alpha and beta chains. Each cDNA library was double barcoded, with a SMART-Mk sample barcode plus Illumina barcodes, to control for contamination. Two successive PCR steps introduced TruSeq adapter sequences along with Illumina sample barcodes. The Illumina HiSeq platform was used with custom primers to sequence TCR alpha and beta cDNA libraries. In the original analysis: MiGEC was used to process raw reads and extract unique molecular identifiers, and MiXCR was used to find CDR3 positions. For each individual, recombination models were inferred using an EM algorithm with the repgenHMM and IGoR tools. The analysis of shared clonotypes was done with the tcR package in R, with sharing normalized by the product of cloneset sizes. Out-of-frame nonproductive sequences were analyzed to study raw recombination free of thymic and clonal selection effects. TCRdb applied fastp at Q25 and MiXCR to the public reads, then kept only in-frame beta chains. Every CDR3 protein is listed once, alongside the most common genes and DNA of its rows. The V and J calls were not made by the authors but by TCRdb's processing. The table for this sample lists around 1.7 million distinct CDR3 sequences; roughly a third of them were counted only once. The top ten constitute less than 0.35% of the sample.

Here the chain combines TRBV2 and TRBJ1-2; the D gene remains uncertain. The receptor was derived from a newborn girl in good health. The sample comprised cord blood. The CDR3 here reads CASSERQRGYTF. The sequenced DNA: TGTGCCAGCAGTGAGCGGCAGAGGGGCTACACCTTC.